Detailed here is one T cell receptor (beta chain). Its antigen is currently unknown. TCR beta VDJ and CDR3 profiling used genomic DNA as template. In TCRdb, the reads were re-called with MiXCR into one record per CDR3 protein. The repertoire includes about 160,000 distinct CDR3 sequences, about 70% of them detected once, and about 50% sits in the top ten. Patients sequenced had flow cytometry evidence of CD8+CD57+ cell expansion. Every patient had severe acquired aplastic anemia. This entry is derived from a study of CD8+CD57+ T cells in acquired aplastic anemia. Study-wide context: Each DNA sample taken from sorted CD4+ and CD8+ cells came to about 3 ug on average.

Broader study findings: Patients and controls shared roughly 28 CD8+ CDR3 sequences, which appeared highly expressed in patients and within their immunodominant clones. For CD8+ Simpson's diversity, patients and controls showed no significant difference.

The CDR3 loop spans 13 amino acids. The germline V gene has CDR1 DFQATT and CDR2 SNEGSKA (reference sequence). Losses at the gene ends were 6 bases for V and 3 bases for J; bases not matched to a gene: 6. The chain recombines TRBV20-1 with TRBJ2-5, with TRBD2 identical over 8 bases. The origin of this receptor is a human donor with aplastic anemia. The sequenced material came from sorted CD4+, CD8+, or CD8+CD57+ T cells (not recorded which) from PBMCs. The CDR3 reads CSARPGLEETQYF. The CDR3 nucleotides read TGCAGTGCCCGCCCGGGACTAGAAGAGACCCAGTACTTC.